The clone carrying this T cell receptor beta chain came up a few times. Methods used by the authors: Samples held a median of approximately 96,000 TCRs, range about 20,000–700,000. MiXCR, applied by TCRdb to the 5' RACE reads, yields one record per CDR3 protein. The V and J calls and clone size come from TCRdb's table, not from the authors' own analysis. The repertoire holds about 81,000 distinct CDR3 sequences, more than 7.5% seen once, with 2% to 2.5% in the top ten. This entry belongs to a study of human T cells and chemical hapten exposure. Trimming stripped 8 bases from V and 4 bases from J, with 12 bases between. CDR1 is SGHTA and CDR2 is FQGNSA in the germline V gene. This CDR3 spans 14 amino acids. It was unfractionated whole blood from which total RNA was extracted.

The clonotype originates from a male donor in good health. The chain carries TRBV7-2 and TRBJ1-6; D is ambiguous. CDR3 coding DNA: TGTGCCAGCTCGAGGCAAGGGTATAATTCACCCCTCCACTTT. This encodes CASSRQGYNSPLHF.